This entry lists 22 T cell receptor beta chains sequenced from one sample in a study of technical replicates of blood from several donors. The assay was immunoSEQ multiplex PCR, and TCRdb's table has in-frame clones only and misses some. The sample has tens of thousands of clones, around 94% seen once; the top ten hold approximately 0.45%. The sample comprised T cells isolated from PBMCs. Every receptor here comes from a human donor in good health.

This chain connects TRBV5-1 to TRBJ2-2; TRBD1 is a possible D gene (5 bases). Germline lookup yields CDR1 SGHRS and CDR2 YFSETQ. V dropped 4 bases and J dropped 2 bases, with 9 bases sitting between them. CDR3 length: 14 residues. CDR3 nucleotides: TGCGCCAGCAGCCTGACAGTAAACACCGGGGAGCTGTTTTTT. Its protein product is CASSLTVNTGELFF.

The chain uses TRBV7-2 and TRBJ1-1; 7 positions agree with TRBD1. In germline, CDR1 is SGHTA, CDR2 FQGNSA. The V segment lost 4 bases and the J segment 3 bases; nucleotides outside the gene matches: 8. The CDR3 length is 15 residues. CDR3 DNA sequence: TGTGCCAGCAGCTCCCGAGGGGGCGCCGACACTGAAGCTTTCTTT. This codes for CASSSRGGADTEAFF.

The chain recombines TRBV19 with TRBJ1-2; 7 bases map to TRBD1. The CDR3 totals 14 residues. CDR1 is LNHDA, CDR2 SQIVND, per germline (reference sequence). V dropped 6 bases and J dropped 5; count of bases not matched to a gene: 9. CDR3: CASSLQGTAYGYTF. Here the CDR3 DNA reads TGTGCCAGTAGCCTCCAAGGGACAGCGTATGGCTACACCTTC.

The rearrangement joins TRBV28 to TRBJ2-7; 7 nucleotides match TRBD1. Trimming removed 3 bases from V and 0 bases from J; junction bases left unmatched: 5. The germline V gene encodes CDR1 MDHEN and CDR2 SYDVKM. The CDR3 is 15 amino acids. CDR3 sequence: CASSFMGQNSYEQYF. The CDR3 DNA reads TGTGCCAGCAGTTTTATGGGACAGAACTCCTACGAGCAGTACTTC.

The rearrangement links TRBV6-6 to TRBJ1-2; TRBD1 matches at 7 bases. The CDR3 contains 13 residues. The germline gives CDR1 MNHNY, CDR2 SVGAGI (reference sequence). Losses at the gene ends were 4 bases for V and 2 bases for J; bases not matched to a gene: 1. The CDR3 bases are TGTGCCAGCAGTTTGACAGGGAACTATGGCTACACCTTC. This encodes CASSLTGNYGYTF.

Only one count was recorded for this clone. This chain joins TRBV4-1 and TRBJ2-3; 10 bases agree with TRBD2. Trimming removed 4 bases from V and 4 bases from J; junction bases left unmatched: 8. Germline assignment: CDR1 MGHRA and CDR2 YSYEKL. The CDR3 is 16 amino acids. The CDR3 DNA sequence: TGCGCCAGCAGCCCGAAGAGCGGGAGGGCCCCAGATACGCAGTATTTT. Amino acid sequence: CASSPKSGRAPDTQYF.

The DNA of the CDR3 is TGTGCCTGGAGCACGACAGTGACCAATCAGCCCCAGCATTTT. Protein product: CAWSTTVTNQPQHF. The rearrangement uses TRBV30 and TRBJ1-5; D might be TRBD1 (5 bases). This CDR3 contains 14 residues. Germline V CDR1 and CDR2: GTSNPN, SVGIG (reference sequence). Trimming cost V 3 bases and J 3 bases, with 12 bases left between them.

The count of this clone is one. V gene TRBV9 combines with J gene TRBJ2-3; 10 bases are a match to TRBD2. The junction had 9 bases not matched to a gene; V was cut back by 1 base and J by 4 bases. CDR1 is SGDLS, CDR2 YYNGEE, per germline. This CDR3 comprises 17 residues. CDR3 DNA sequence: TGTGCCAGCAGCGTACTAGCGGGAGAGGTTTGGTCAGATACGCAGTATTTT. Protein product: CASSVLAGEVWSDTQYF.

The table lists this clone with a count of one. The V call is TRBV7-9, the J call TRBJ1-1; D gene uncertain. The CDR3 spans 13 residues. V was trimmed by 1 base and J by 6 bases, leaving 9 bases between them. Germline assignment: CDR1 SEHNR and CDR2 FQNEAQ (reference sequence). CDR3 bases: TGTGCCAGCAGCTTAGGCAGCGGGGCTGAAGCTTTCTTT. Residues: CASSLGSGAEAFF.

The chain couples TRBV19 to TRBJ2-7, with D tentatively TRBD2 (5 bases). Germline CDR1 is LNHDA and CDR2 is SQIVND (reference sequence). Deletions cut 6 bases from V and 6 bases from J, with 15 bases between. CDR3 size: 13 residues. The CDR3 bases are TGTGCCAGTAGACAAGGACGGAGGAGCGAGCAGTACTTC. Translation gives CASRQGRRSEQYF.

The CDR3 reads CASSEESGVYEQYF. CDR3 DNA sequence: TGTGCCAGCAGTGAAGAGTCGGGGGTTTACGAGCAGTACTTC. The chain recombines TRBV6-1 with TRBJ2-7; possible D gene TRBD2, 6 bases. V was cut by 1 base and J by 4 bases, with 11 bases left in between. The germline CDR1 and CDR2 sequences are MNHNS and SASEGT. The CDR3 extends over 14 amino acids.

The chain links TRBV18 to TRBJ2-3; perhaps TRBD2 as D (6 bases). The CDR3 covers 12 residues. V was cut by 5 bases and J by 4 bases, with 7 bases left in between. Germline V gene data show CDR1 as KGHSH and CDR2 as LQKENI. CDR3 nucleotide sequence: TGTGCCAGCTCAAGGGAGGCAGATACGCAGTATTTT. Amino acids: CASSREADTQYF.

The rearrangement joins TRBV10-3 to TRBJ2-3, with 9 nucleotides matching TRBD1. This CDR3 contains 20 residues. The trim removed 1 base at V and 0 bases at J, leaving 14 bases unmatched. CDR1 is ENHRY and CDR2 is SYGVKD in the germline V gene. The CDR3 sequence: CAISEYGQGRFDYSTDTQYF. The CDR3 DNA reads as TGTGCCATCAGTGAGTACGGACAGGGGCGCTTTGACTACAGCACAGATACGCAGTATTTT.

This sequence joins TRBV7-8 and TRBJ2-7, with 7 positions matching TRBD2. After removal of 6 bases from V and 5 bases from J, the junction contained 13 bases not matched to a gene. The CDR3 totals 15 residues. In germline, CDR1 is SGHVS, CDR2 FQNEAQ. The CDR3 DNA reads as TGTGCCAGCAGGCCTCCGGGGGGAGCCAGGGACGAGCAGTACTTC. Residues: CASRPPGGARDEQYF.

The chain links TRBV11-1 to TRBJ2-3; 8 bases match TRBD2. V lost 6 bases, J lost 0 bases, and 8 bases stayed unmatched. The CDR3 is 16 amino acids. The germline gives CDR1 SGHAT, CDR2 FQDESV (reference sequence). CDR3 protein: CASRVLAGRSTDTQYF. Written as DNA, the CDR3 is TGTGCCAGCAGAGTGCTAGCGGGCCGTAGCACAGATACGCAGTATTTT.

This CDR3 reads CASSLSGQETQYF. CDR3 nucleotide sequence: TGTGCCAGCAGTCTCTCAGGCCAAGAGACCCAGTACTTC. This sequence joins TRBV25-1 and TRBJ2-5; D is uncertain. Germline assignment: CDR1 MGHDK and CDR2 SYGVNS. Between the trimmed V and J ends, which lost 5 bases and 1 base, there was a span of 8 bases. The CDR3 runs to 13 residues.

The chain is built from TRBV5-1 and TRBJ1-1, with D possibly being TRBD1 (6 bases). The CDR3 has 14 amino acids. The V gene's germline CDR1 is SGHRS and CDR2 YFSETQ. The V end lost 7 bases, the J end lost 4 bases, and 17 bases lay between the germline ends. The CDR3 reads CASATDSLSTEAFF. As DNA, the CDR3 is TGCGCCAGCGCCACGGACAGCCTCTCCACTGAAGCTTTCTTT. The entire variable domain, with the rest obtained from reference TRBV5-1 and TRBJ1-1, is as follows: KAGVTQTPRYLIKTRGQQVTLSCSPISGHRSVSWYQQTPGQGLQFLFEYFSETQRNKGNFPGRFSGRQFSNSRSEMNVSTLELGDSALYLCASATDSLSTEAFFGQGTRLTVV.

The genes are TRBV4-1 and TRBJ2-2, with TRBD2 identical over 7 bases. The CDR3 has 16 amino acids. From germline, CDR1 is MGHRA and CDR2 YSYEKL. The J segment lost 4 bases and the V segment lost 2 bases, leaving 7 bases of the junction unmatched. This chain's CDR3 is CASSQSKLAPTGELFF. CDR3 DNA sequence: TGCGCCAGCAGCCAAAGTAAACTAGCGCCCACCGGGGAGCTGTTTTTT.

The genes are TRBV4-1 and TRBJ1-5, with D hard to call. CDR1 is MGHRA and CDR2 is YSYEKL in the germline V gene. The CDR3 runs to 15 residues. Trimming left V 5 bases short and J 0 bases short, with 11 bases between. CDR3 DNA sequence: TGCGCCAGCAGCGACAATCCTTATAGCAATCAGCCCCAGCATTTT. Amino acid sequence: CASSDNPYSNQPQHF.

The chain links TRBV29-1 to TRBJ2-1; TRBD2 agrees at 11 bases. From germline, CDR1 is SQVTM and CDR2 ANQGSEA. Losses at the gene ends were 4 bases for V and 3 bases for J; bases not matched to a gene: 5. The CDR3 is made up of 15 amino acids. DNA of the CDR3: TGCAGCGTTGCCCCACTAGCGGGAGACTACAATGAGCAGTTCTTC. This translates into CSVAPLAGDYNEQFF.

The CDR3 bases are TGTGCCAGCAGTTTTTACAGCTCCTACGAGCAGTACTTC. Amino acids: CASSFYSSYEQYF. The chain couples TRBV27 to TRBJ2-7; unclear D gene. The V gene lost 3 bases and the J gene lost 0 bases, with 6 bases spanning the gap. The germline V gene encodes CDR1 MNHEY and CDR2 SMNVEV (reference sequence). This CDR3 comprises 13 residues.

The rearrangement uses TRBV11-3 and TRBJ2-7; D is possibly TRBD1 (6 bases). The V and J ends lost 4 bases and 2 bases respectively, with 12 bases between them. This CDR3 contains 14 residues. Germline CDR1 and CDR2: SGHNT and YENEEA. CDR3 loop: CASSSRTEPYEQYF. The CDR3 DNA follows: TGTGCCAGCAGCTCACGGACAGAGCCCTACGAGCAGTACTTC.